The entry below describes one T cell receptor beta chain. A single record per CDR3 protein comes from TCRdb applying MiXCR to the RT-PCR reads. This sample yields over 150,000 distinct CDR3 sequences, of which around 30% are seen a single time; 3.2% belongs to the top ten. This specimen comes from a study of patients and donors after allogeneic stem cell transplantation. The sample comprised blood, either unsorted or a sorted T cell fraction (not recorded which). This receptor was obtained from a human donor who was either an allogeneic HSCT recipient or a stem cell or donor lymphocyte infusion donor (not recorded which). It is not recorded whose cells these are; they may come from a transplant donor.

CDR3 loop: CASGLFRTGFYGYTF. CDR3 in DNA: TGTGCTAGTGGTTTGTTTCGGACAGGCTTCTATGGCTACACCTTC. The V call is TRBV12-5, the J call TRBJ1-2; 7 bases map to TRBD1. V trimming: 2 bases; J trimming: 4 bases; junction bases outside the gene matches: 7. Germline CDR1 reads LGHNT; CDR2 reads FRNRAP. The CDR3 sequence is 15 residues long.